The entry below gives a single T cell receptor beta chain sequence along with its context. The antigen is unknown. The germline gives CDR1 SGHNT, CDR2 YYREEE (reference sequence). With 4 bases removed from V and 9 bases from J, the gap between germline ends came to 23 bases. CDR3 length: 17 residues. This record comes from a study of T cells in localized non-small cell lung cancer. Points from the study as a whole: It was uninvolved adjacent lung that showed the highest T cell clonality, exceeding tumor. A median roughly 57 of the top 100 tumor clones appeared in adjacent lung. Heterogeneity cannot be ruled out, as sequencing used one tumor region only.

Clones were sequenced by immunoSEQ multiplex PCR, and TCRdb holds only the in-frame ones, with some missing. Seen here are about 70,000 clones, about nine tenths observed once, and the top ten hold just over 20%. The sequences come from peripheral blood, collected before any cancer treatment. The origin of this receptor is a male donor at least 60 years old with stage III squamous cell lung carcinoma. The chain carries TRBV5-4 and TRBJ1-6; D may be TRBD1 (6 bases). The CDR3 protein is CASSPKGGRSPVSPLHF. In DNA, the CDR3 is TGTGCCAGCAGCCCCAAAGGGGGGAGATCGCCCGTTTCACCCCTCCACTTT.